This TCR beta chain derives from a study of T cell responses to AZD1222 COVID-19 vaccine. Study results and caveats: Baseline seropositivity characterized only six or seven AZD1222 recipients.

The germline CDR1 and CDR2 sequences are WSHSY and SAAADI. The length of the CDR3 is 16 residues. V gave up 2 bases and J gave up 2 bases, with 15 bases separating them. This table comes from immunoSEQ multiplex PCR, and its TCRdb copy is limited to in-frame clones, with some not included. In the table there are around 160,000 clones, around 93% of which are singletons. This clone has just one count. Its antigen remains unidentified. The receptor comes from an adult in good health. This rearrangement joins TRBV10-2 to TRBJ1-1, with D possibly being TRBD1 (5 bases). Sequencing was performed on peripheral blood, taken on day 0 of AZD1222 vaccination. The CDR3 loop is CASSEPRRQLNTEAFF. CDR3 DNA: TGCGCCAGCAGTGAGCCGAGGAGACAGTTAAACACTGAAGCTTTCTTT.